Listed below are T cell receptor beta chains from one sample, sequenced in a study of cytomegalovirus exposure and HLA in healthy donors. Sequencing used immunoSEQ multiplex PCR; TCRdb keeps in-frame clones, though not all of them. Of around 30,000 clones detected, around two fifths appear once; the ten largest clones hold less than 2%. Sequenced input: PBMCs. These receptor sequences come from a woman aged 50 to 65 in good health and CMV-seronegative. The CDR3 runs from the conserved cysteine through the conserved F or W.

V,CDR3
TRBV7-9,CASSAPGRARETQYF
TRBV7-9,CASSYVRGNTEAFF
TRBV27,CASSLSAGVDTIYF
TRBV7-2,CASSRTGDTQYF
TRBV27,CASSLRTHPAGGPFQETQYF
TRBV6-1,CASSGTSGRVREQFF
TRBV6-4,CAPRYPDQPQHF
TRBV7-7,CASSFERAVGPARSEAFF
TRBV7-2,CASSLVGGGPTDTQYF
TRBV25-1,CASSGMGAGHQETQYF
TRBV7-9,CASSSRVKGQGVRVVEQYF
TRBV5-1,CASRRASGSTWQEQYF
TRBV4-2,CASSQEGSGGSTDTQYF
TRBV4-1,CASSQGALGAGSSYNEQFF
TRBV5-1,CASSLGRTDYNEQFF
TRBV10-3,CAISESTTGKEKLFF
TRBV6-1,CASVKGGAMGDEQFF
TRBV30,CAWVPAGGLNTGELFF
TRBV4-2,CASSQAWGENEQFF
TRBV27,CASSTWTGVLRNEQFF
TRBV5-1,CASSLPQTGGADTQYF
TRBV18,CASSPTRPGGPYQETQYF
TRBV7-2,CASSVQRRNEQFF
TRBV28,CASSFGQGSYNSPLHF
TRBV6-1,CASSEYTGQGSREKLFF
TRBV30,CAWNSGTGRYGYTF
TRBV15,CATSRDGGQYNSPLHF
TRBV7-2,CASRPNRGGNQPQHF
TRBV4-1,CASSPGSGGDWAFF
TRBV11-2,CASSLGLGLYGEAFF